Included here is one T cell receptor (beta chain) sequence, with context. The CDR3 consists of 14 residues. V lost 2 bases to trimming and J lost 1 base, with 7 bases between them. The germline CDR1 and CDR2 sequences are MNHEY and SVGAGI. The data were taken from a study of blood T cells in healthy people across ages. It was with a sample-barcoded 5' primer and a J-beta primer mix that a second PCR of about 7 to 12 cycles was run. The template-switch adaptor was a 5' adaptor with 12 random nucleotides. It tagged each cDNA molecule. TCRdb redid the calling of the 5' RACE reads with MiXCR, one entry per CDR3 protein. The sample has fewer than 1 million distinct CDR3 sequences, more than 40% seen once; the top ten hold approximately 19%.

Sample: blood. The genes are TRBV6-5 and TRBJ2-3; no reliable D call. This clonotype was sampled from a man aged 55 to 70 in good health. The CDR3: CASSYGVGTDTQYF. The CDR3 DNA follows: TGTGCCAGCAGTTACGGGGTTGGCACAGATACGCAGTATTTT.